The present T cell receptor beta chain was sequenced within a study of cytomegalovirus exposure and HLA in healthy donors. Study results and caveats: Clonal expansion, a later analysis showed, was greater in HLA-associated TCR beta chains than in equally common others.

The PCR employed 60 Vbeta primers together with 13 Jbeta primers. Libraries were prepared by immunoSEQ multiplex PCR; TCRdb keeps only in-frame clonotypes and omits some of them. The sample yields 150,000 to 200,000 clones, roughly 79% seen once. A remark on this clone: Its target is unknown.

This CDR3 has 14 amino acids. The germline CDR1 and CDR2 sequences are SNHLY and FYNNEI. V was pared by 8 bases and J by 0 bases, with 11 bases between. The chain joins TRBV2 to TRBJ1-5; D uncertain. The origin of this receptor is a man in his forties or fifties in good health and CMV-seropositive. Material for sequencing was PBMCs. In DNA form, the CDR3 reads TGTGCCAGCGGAGAGGGCCTTAGCAATCAGCCCCAGCATTTT. It codes for CASGEGLSNQPQHF.